Following are 12 T cell receptor beta chains from one sample sequenced in a study of shared clonotypes between healthy human individuals. Sequenced by immunoSEQ multiplex PCR; TCRdb stores in-frame clones only, minus some. Of under 600,000 clones in the sample, about 80% are singletons; the top ten hold about 12%. Source material: PBMCs. The receptors come from a woman in her 40s in good health. Some clones in this sample may be carry-over from other donors' samples.

The chain combines TRBV4-1 with TRBJ1-4; the D gene is possibly TRBD1 (5 bases). There are 16 residues in the CDR3. The germline V gene encodes CDR1 MGHRA and CDR2 YSYEKL. V lost 0 bases and J 8 bases, leaving 16 bases between the germline ends. The CDR3 coding sequence is TGCGCCAGCAGCCAAGATTTTAGCAGGGAGGACGAAAAACTGTTTTTT. This codes for CASSQDFSREDEKLFF.

The chain recombines TRBV5-1 with TRBJ2-2; D gene uncertain. Germline CDR1 SGHRS, CDR2 YFSETQ. V was shortened by 3 bases and J by 1 base, with 4 bases between the two germline ends. CDR3 size: 13 residues. The CDR3 protein is CASSYRNTGELFF. CDR3 coding DNA: TGCGCCAGCAGCTACCGGAACACCGGGGAGCTGTTTTTT.

The CDR3 loop is CASSDGPDSGNTIYF. CDR3 in DNA: TGTGCCAGCAGTGATGGGCCAGACTCTGGAAACACCATATATTTT. This chain uses TRBV6-1 with TRBJ1-3; D remains ambiguous. Germline loops: CDR1 MNHNS, CDR2 SASEGT. With 3 bases removed from V and 0 bases from J, the gap between germline ends came to 9 bases. The length of the CDR3 is 15 residues.

J is TRBJ1-1 and V is TRBV7-9; D unclear. Trimming left V 5 bases short and J 7 bases short, with 11 bases between. The CDR3 covers 12 residues. Germline assignment: CDR1 SEHNR and CDR2 FQNEAQ (reference sequence). This CDR3 is CASSPEVGEAFF. In DNA form, the CDR3 reads TGTGCCAGCAGCCCCGAGGTGGGTGAAGCTTTCTTT. Together with reference TRBV7-9 and TRBJ1-1, the CDR3 gives the full variable domain: DTGVSQNPRHKITKRGQNVTFRCDPISEHNRLYWYRQTLGQGPEFLTYFQNEAQLEKSRLLSDRFSAERPKGSFSTLEIQRTEQGDSAMYLCASSPEVGEAFFGQGTRLTVV.

The V and J genes are TRBV6-6 and TRBJ2-5; D may be TRBD2 (6 bases). The DNA end favors TRBJ2-7, so the J call may be wrong. This CDR3 contains 12 residues. Germline V lookup: CDR1 MNHNY, CDR2 SVGAGI (reference sequence). CDR3 nucleotide sequence: TGTGCCAGCAGTTACTCGGGGGGCGAGCAGTACTTC. Translated, it gives CASSYSGGEQYF.

The chain uses TRBV4-3 and TRBJ2-7, with a tentative D call TRBD2 (7 bases). Germline CDR1 LGHNA, CDR2 YSLEER. With 4 bases removed from V and 4 bases from J, the gap between germline ends came to 26 bases. CDR3 length: 18 residues. The CDR3 loop is CASSREVGGAGARYEQYF. DNA of the CDR3: TGCGCCAGCAGCCGGGAGGTGGGAGGGGCAGGGGCTAGATACGAGCAGTACTTC.

The CDR3 DNA follows: TGTGCCAGCAGTGACTCCCCGAGGCAGCCCCAGCATTTT. It is translated as CASSDSPRQPQHF. The rearrangement uses TRBV6-4 and TRBJ1-5; D uncertain. Trimming took off 0 bases at V and 7 bases at J, with 7 bases between the two ends. Per germline, CDR1 MRHNA and CDR2 SNTAGT. This CDR3 comprises 13 residues.

The V and J genes are TRBV6-5 and TRBJ2-1; tentatively, D is TRBD2 (5 bases). V was trimmed by 10 bases and J by 8 bases, leaving 12 bases between them. The CDR3 extends over 11 amino acids. Germline lookup yields CDR1 MNHEY and CDR2 SVGAGI. DNA for the CDR3: TGTGCCACCAAGAGGGTGGATGAGCAGTTCTTC. Protein product: CATKRVDEQFF.

The chain carries TRBV6-5 and TRBJ2-1; D is unclear. The V gene lost 0 bases and the J gene lost 0 bases, with 6 bases spanning the gap. This CDR3 has 15 residues. CDR1 MNHEY and CDR2 SVGAGI come from the germline V gene. The CDR3 nucleotides read TGTGCCAGCAGTTACTCATTAGGCTCCTACAATGAGCAGTTCTTC. It specifies CASSYSLGSYNEQFF.

V and J are TRBV7-7 and TRBJ2-3; D unresolved. V was shortened by 2 bases and J by 2 bases, with 8 bases between the two germline ends. This CDR3 comprises 14 residues. Germline V gene sequence: CDR1 SSHAT, CDR2 FNYEAQ (reference sequence). The CDR3 region is CASSLSSTTDTQYF. The DNA for the CDR3 is TGTGCCAGCAGCTTATCCAGCACCACAGATACGCAGTATTTT.

The rearrangement uses TRBV5-4 and TRBJ1-2; D is ambiguous. V lost 0 bases, J lost 1 base, and 16 bases lay in between. CDR1 and CDR2 from the germline V gene are SGHNT and YYREEE (reference sequence). The CDR3 covers 17 residues. CDR3 nucleotides: TGTGCCAGCAGCTTGGGCGCAGGTGGAGGGTTTAACTATGGCTACACCTTC. Its protein product is CASSLGAGGGFNYGYTF.

This clone appeared once. The V call is TRBV7-7, the J call TRBJ2-1, with TRBD2 identical over 9 bases. Losses at the gene ends were 1 base for V and 10 bases for J; bases not matched to a gene: 8. The CDR3 is 15 amino acids. CDR1 is SSHAT, CDR2 FNYEAQ, per germline (reference sequence). This chain's CDR3 is CASSLVAGGTLEQFF. The CDR3 region has the DNA TGTGCCAGCAGCTTAGTGGCGGGAGGGACCTTGGAGCAGTTCTTC.